This T cell receptor (beta chain) was sequenced in a study of shared clonotypes between healthy human individuals. Study-wide findings and caveats: Relative to clonotypes present in all four donors, those not shared had lower generation probabilities. Several donors held about 4.5% of naive CD4 clonotypes in common.

Sequencing used immunoSEQ multiplex PCR; TCRdb keeps in-frame clones, though not all of them. The table lists about 2 million clones, about 95% of them singletons, with around 1.1% in the top ten. As regards this clone: Its target is not known. The sample has other DNA sequences that encode this CDR3 too.

The CDR3 covers 13 residues. The V end was cut by 3 bases, the J end by 3 bases, with 8 bases between. Germline CDR1 LNHDA, CDR2 SQIVND (reference sequence). Only CD45RO-negative cells positively selected for CCR7 counted as naive CD8 cells, so terminally differentiated effector memory CD45RA+ cells were excluded. This clonotype was obtained from a man between 18 and 29 years old in good health. Sequencing was performed on naive CD8+ T cells sorted from blood. The V and J genes are TRBV19 and TRBJ1-1; D not certain. The CDR3 DNA follows: TGTGCCAGTAGTATTTTGGCAGACACTGAAGCTTTCTTT. Translated: CASSILADTEAFF.